These 9 T cell receptor beta chains originate from one sample sequenced in a study of T cell responses to AZD1222 COVID-19 vaccine. Repertoires were generated with immunoSEQ multiplex PCR, while TCRdb's copy carries only in-frame clones and drops some. The sample shows tens of thousands of clones, roughly 84% of them seen only once. Sequenced material: peripheral blood, taken 28 days after the second AZD1222 dose. These receptors all stem from an adult who received the AZD1222 COVID-19 vaccine.

V and J are TRBV30 and TRBJ1-2; 7 bases match TRBD1. The CDR3 has 14 amino acids. J gave up 1 base and V 0 bases, and 2 bases lay outside the gene matches. Germline-derived CDR1 and CDR2 are GTSNPN and SVGIG (reference sequence). As DNA, the CDR3 is TGTGCCTGGAGTGTGACAGGGAATAACTATGGCTACACCTTC. It translates to CAWSVTGNNYGYTF.

This chain connects TRBV4-3 to TRBJ2-1; D might be TRBD2 (6 bases). Germline V gene lookup returns CDR1 LGHNA and CDR2 YSLEER. The CDR3 is 17 amino acids. Between the trimmed V and J ends, which lost 6 bases and 8 bases, there was a span of 26 bases. The DNA of the CDR3 is TGCGCCAGCAGTCATATCTACCAGGGTCCGTCTAGCGATGAGCAGTTCTTC. Its protein is CASSHIYQGPSSDEQFF.

The CDR3: CSGAGQGLLNTGELFF. In DNA form, the CDR3 reads TGCAGCGGGGCGGGACAGGGGCTACTGAACACCGGGGAGCTGTTTTTT. The V and J genes are TRBV29-1 and TRBJ2-2; TRBD1 aligns across 10 bases. The CDR3 runs to 16 residues. The germline V gene encodes CDR1 SQVTM and CDR2 ANQGSEA. V lost 7 bases and J lost 1; bases outside the gene matches: 9.

V usage is TRBV7-2 and J usage is TRBJ1-2; no clear D gene. Deletions cut 0 bases from V and 5 bases from J, with 10 bases between. Per the germline V gene, CDR1 is SGHTA and CDR2 is FQGNSA. CDR3 length: 14 residues. The CDR3 bases are TGTGCCAGCAGCTTAGCCCGTGAATTTTATGGCTACACCTTC. As protein: CASSLAREFYGYTF. Full variable domain (outside the CDR3, taken from reference TRBV7-2 and TRBJ1-2): GAGVSQSPSNKVTEKGKDVELRCDPISGHTALYWYRQSLGQGLEFLIYFQGNSAPDKSGLPSDRFSAERTGGSVSTLTIQRTQQEDSAVYLCASSLAREFYGYTFGSGTRLTVV.

The rearrangement uses TRBV7-2 and TRBJ2-2; unclear D gene. Germline CDR1 and CDR2: SGHTA and FQGNSA. Trimming pared 1 base from V and 3 bases from J, leaving 6 bases between. This CDR3 has 14 amino acids. The chain's CDR3 is CASSLGGYTGELFF. The CDR3 DNA reads TGTGCCAGCAGCTTAGGGGGTTACACCGGGGAGCTGTTTTTT.

This clone was observed once. This chain uses TRBV5-1 with TRBJ2-5; D is perhaps TRBD2 (5 bases). Trimming pared 0 bases from V and 1 base from J, leaving 7 bases between. Germline V gives CDR1 SGHRS, CDR2 YFSETQ. The CDR3 loop spans 14 amino acids. The CDR3 region has the DNA TGCGCCAGCAGCTTGGCGGGGTCCCAAGAGACCCAGTACTTC. It specifies CASSLAGSQETQYF.

The chain links TRBV20-1 to TRBJ1-1, with D perhaps TRBD1 (6 bases). CDR1 is DFQATT, CDR2 SNEGSKA, per germline (reference sequence). V lost 3 bases and J lost 3, with 17 bases in between. The CDR3 has 15 residues. This CDR3 reads CSASGDKGWDTEAFF. CDR3 bases: TGCAGTGCTAGTGGGGACAAAGGATGGGACACTGAAGCTTTCTTT.

This clone occurred once. V is TRBV28 and J is TRBJ1-1, with TRBD1 matching over 10 bases. CDR3 length: 15 residues. Germline CDR1 and CDR2: MDHEN and SYDVKM. V lost 5 bases and J lost 4; bases outside the gene matches: 7. The CDR3 DNA reads TGTGCCAGCAGTCCGAGGGACAGGGGCGCCACTGAAGCTTTCTTT. Translating gives CASSPRDRGATEAFF.

This clone was seen a single time. J is TRBJ1-5 and V is TRBV19; D gene uncertain. The ends were cut back, 2 bases at V and 7 bases at J, with 9 bases in the middle. From germline, CDR1 is LNHDA and CDR2 SQIVND (reference sequence). The CDR3 has 13 residues. The CDR3 loop reads CASSIWGTQPQHF. CDR3 sequence (DNA): TGTGCCAGTAGTATATGGGGAACACAGCCCCAGCATTTT.